This T cell receptor (beta chain) was sequenced for a study of CD8 T cells in Susac syndrome. The V gene's germline CDR1 is SGHRS and CDR2 YFSETQ. The ends lost 4 bases at V and 3 bases at J; junction bases unmatched: 1. The CDR3 is 14 residues long. Reverse transcription used about 0.45 to 1 ug RNA and random hexamers. Amplification of TCR beta CDR3 across 54 Vbeta and 13 Jbeta was performed with immunoSEQ multiplex PCR. TCRdb processed the immunoSEQ multiplex PCR reads anew with MiXCR; each CDR3 protein has one entry. The table records 100,000 to 150,000 distinct CDR3 sequences, roughly 96% of them present only once. TCR beta sequencing was performed on blood CD8+ and CD4+ T cells. Negative isolation was used for CD8+ and CD4+ T cells and FACS enrichment for TEMRA cells.

Sequenced sample: CD4+ T cells from PBMCs. V and J are TRBV5-1 and TRBJ2-5; the match to TRBD2 covers 12 bases. This TCR was recovered from a human donor in good health. DNA of the CDR3: TGCGCCAGCAGCCGGACTAGCGGGGAAGAGACCCAGTACTTC. This codes for CASSRTSGEETQYF.